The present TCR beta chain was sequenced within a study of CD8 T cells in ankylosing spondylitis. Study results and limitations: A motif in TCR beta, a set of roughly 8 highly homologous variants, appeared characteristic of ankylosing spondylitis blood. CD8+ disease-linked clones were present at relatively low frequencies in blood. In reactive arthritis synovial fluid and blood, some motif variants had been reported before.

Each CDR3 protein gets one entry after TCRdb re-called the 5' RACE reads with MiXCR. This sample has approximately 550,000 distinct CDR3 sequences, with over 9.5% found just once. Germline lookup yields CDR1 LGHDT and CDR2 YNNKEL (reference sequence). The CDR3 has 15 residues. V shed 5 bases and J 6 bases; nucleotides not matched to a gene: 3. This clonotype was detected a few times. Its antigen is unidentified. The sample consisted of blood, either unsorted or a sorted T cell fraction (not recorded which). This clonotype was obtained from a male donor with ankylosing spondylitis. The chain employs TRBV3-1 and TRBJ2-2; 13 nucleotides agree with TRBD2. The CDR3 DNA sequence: TGTGCCAGCAGCATGACTAGCGGGAGGCCCGGGGAGCTGTTTTTT. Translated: CASSMTSGRPGELFF.